This is a list of T cell receptor beta chains from one sample in a study of T cells in Graves' hyperthyroidism and ophthalmopathy. MiXCR was run by TCRdb on the multiplex PCR reads, yielding one entry per CDR3 protein. The table shows a few hundred thousand distinct CDR3 sequences, with 12% to 15% occurring only once. The sequenced sample was blood. The receptors derive from a middle-aged woman with Graves' ophthalmopathy. CDR3s include the opening cysteine and the closing phenylalanine or tryptophan. A D gene is named only where the DNA matches it firmly. Size is stated for part of the rows, as once, few or many counts, or as a class when the clone is expanded.

V gene: TRBV12-3/TRBV12-4; D gene: -; J gene: TRBJ1-6; clone size: many; CDR3 length: 16; CDR3 protein: CASSRGKDSLTSPLHF; CDR3 DNA: TGTGCCAGCAGCCGCGGAAAGGACAGTCTAACATCACCCCTCCACTTT
V gene: TRBV2; D gene: -; J gene: TRBJ1-1; clone size: many; CDR3 length: 14; CDR3 protein: CASSGSTVNTEAFF; CDR3 DNA: TGTGCCAGCTCGGGCAGCACTGTGAACACTGAAGCTTTCTTT
V gene: TRBV10-3; D gene: TRBD1; J gene: TRBJ2-1; clone size: many; CDR3 length: 14; CDR3 protein: CAIRGQGARDEQFF; CDR3 DNA: TGTGCCATCAGGGGACAGGGGGCGCGGGATGAGCAGTTCTTC
V gene: TRBV24-1; D gene: TRBD1; J gene: TRBJ2-2; clone size: many; CDR3 length: 17; CDR3 protein: CATSDFTGGSYTGELFF; CDR3 DNA: TGTGCCACCAGTGATTTCACAGGGGGCTCCTACACCGGGGAGCTGTTTTTT
V gene: TRBV2; D gene: TRBD1; J gene: TRBJ2-7; clone size: many; CDR3 length: 19; CDR3 protein: CASSDQTGADPIRRYEQYF; CDR3 DNA: TGTGCCAGCAGTGATCAAACAGGGGCAGACCCAATTCGAAGATACGAGCAGTACTTC
V gene: TRBV3-1; D gene: TRBD1; J gene: TRBJ2-3; clone size: few; CDR3 length: 17; CDR3 protein: CASSQRQGGPSTDTQYF; CDR3 DNA: TGTGCCAGCAGCCAACGACAGGGGGGTCCTAGCACAGATACGCAGTATTTT
V gene: TRBV12-3/TRBV12-4; D gene: TRBD2; J gene: TRBJ2-1; clone size: many; CDR3 length: 16; CDR3 protein: CASSLVVAGGSNEQFF; CDR3 DNA: TGTGCCAGCAGTTTAGTGGTAGCGGGAGGGTCCAATGAGCAGTTCTTC
V gene: TRBV7-9; D gene: -; J gene: TRBJ1-2; clone size: many; CDR3 length: 15; CDR3 protein: CASSLGVGQTYGYTF; CDR3 DNA: TGTGCCAGCAGCTTAGGAGTGGGGCAGACCTATGGCTACACCTTC
V gene: TRBV3-1; D gene: TRBD1; J gene: TRBJ2-7; clone size: many; CDR3 length: 12; CDR3 protein: CASNLQGDEQYF; CDR3 DNA: TGTGCCAGCAACCTACAGGGGGACGAGCAGTACTTC
V gene: TRBV7-9; D gene: -; J gene: TRBJ1-2; clone size: few; CDR3 length: 13; CDR3 protein: CASSQDSSNGYTF; CDR3 DNA: TGTGCCAGCAGCCAGGACAGTTCGAATGGCTACACCTTC
V gene: TRBV20-1; D gene: -; J gene: TRBJ2-5; clone size: -; CDR3 length: 14; CDR3 protein: CSANRGALAETQYF; CDR3 DNA: TGCAGTGCTAACCGGGGGGCCTTAGCGGAGACCCAGTACTTC
V gene: TRBV7-9; D gene: -; J gene: TRBJ2-2; clone size: few; CDR3 length: 17; CDR3 protein: CASSGGSQPQKVGELFF; CDR3 DNA: TGTGCCAGCAGCGGGGGGAGTCAGCCCCAGAAAGTCGGGGAGCTGTTTTTT
V gene: TRBV12-5; D gene: -; J gene: TRBJ2-3; clone size: many; CDR3 length: 18; CDR3 protein: CASGLAHLGTGSTDTQYF; CDR3 DNA: TGTGCTAGTGGTTTGGCTCACCTTGGGACGGGAAGCACAGATACGCAGTATTTT
V gene: TRBV25-1; D gene: -; J gene: TRBJ2-2; clone size: medium-sized; CDR3 length: 17; CDR3 protein: CASSESSGAVLTGELFF; CDR3 DNA: TGTGCCAGCAGTGAATCCAGTGGAGCGGTACTCACCGGGGAGCTGTTTTTT
V gene: TRBV3-1; D gene: -; J gene: TRBJ2-7; clone size: -; CDR3 length: 17; CDR3 protein: CASSPHQRGGAYYEQYF; CDR3 DNA: TGTGCCAGCAGCCCCCACCAACGGGGCGGGGCCTACTACGAGCAGTACTTC
V gene: TRBV5-1; D gene: -; J gene: TRBJ2-3; clone size: many; CDR3 length: 16; CDR3 protein: CASSLVTGTSTDTQYF; CDR3 DNA: TGCGCCAGCAGCTTGGTGACCGGGACTAGCACAGATACGCAGTATTTT
V gene: TRBV24-1; D gene: -; J gene: TRBJ2-5; clone size: many; CDR3 length: 16; CDR3 protein: CATSDPTAGEGKTQYF; CDR3 DNA: TGTGCCACCAGTGACCCCACGGCTGGGGAAGGAAAGACCCAGTACTTC
V gene: TRBV20-1; D gene: TRBD2; J gene: TRBJ2-7; clone size: -; CDR3 length: 14; CDR3 protein: CSAYNSGGIYEQYF; CDR3 DNA: TGCAGTGCTTATAATAGCGGGGGGATCTACGAGCAGTACTTC
V gene: TRBV20-1; D gene: TRBD2; J gene: TRBJ2-1; clone size: few; CDR3 length: 16; CDR3 protein: CSASALAGGAYNEQFF; CDR3 DNA: TGCAGTGCTAGTGCACTAGCGGGAGGTGCCTACAATGAGCAGTTCTTC
V gene: TRBV19; D gene: -; J gene: TRBJ2-1; clone size: many; CDR3 length: 13; CDR3 protein: CASTAATPNEQFF; CDR3 DNA: TGTGCCAGTACGGCGGCCACCCCCAATGAGCAGTTCTTC
V gene: TRBV12-3/TRBV12-4; D gene: -; J gene: TRBJ1-3; clone size: many; CDR3 length: 17; CDR3 protein: CASSMRGAGPSGNTIYF; CDR3 DNA: TGTGCCAGCAGCATGAGGGGGGCCGGCCCCTCTGGAAACACCATATATTTT
V gene: TRBV10-3; D gene: -; J gene: TRBJ1-2; clone size: -; CDR3 length: 14; CDR3 protein: CAISEHVGGDGYTF; CDR3 DNA: TGTGCCATCAGTGAGCATGTAGGGGGAGATGGCTACACCTTC
V gene: TRBV12-3/TRBV12-4; D gene: -; J gene: TRBJ1-2; clone size: few; CDR3 length: 13; CDR3 protein: CASSFSGAQGYTF; CDR3 DNA: TGTGCCAGCAGTTTTTCAGGGGCGCAGGGCTACACCTTC
V gene: TRBV18; D gene: -; J gene: TRBJ1-5; clone size: few; CDR3 length: 16; CDR3 protein: CASSSRKGVDNQPQHF; CDR3 DNA: TGTGCCAGCTCATCACGGAAAGGGGTTGACAATCAGCCCCAGCATTTT
V gene: TRBV19; D gene: TRBD1; J gene: TRBJ1-1; clone size: -; CDR3 length: 15; CDR3 protein: CASSSLTGTNTEAFF; CDR3 DNA: TGTGCCAGTAGTTCATTGACAGGGACGAACACTGAAGCTTTCTTT
V gene: TRBV6-1; D gene: TRBD1; J gene: TRBJ1-4; clone size: -; CDR3 length: 16; CDR3 protein: CASSFRPTGEGEKLFF; CDR3 DNA: TGTGCCAGCAGTTTCCGCCCGACAGGGGAGGGAGAAAAACTGTTTTTT
V gene: TRBV7-2; D gene: -; J gene: TRBJ1-1; clone size: many; CDR3 length: 17; CDR3 protein: CASSLIPSGGMNTEAFF; CDR3 DNA: TGTGCCAGCAGCTTAATACCTTCGGGGGGGATGAACACTGAAGCTTTCTTT
V gene: TRBV19; D gene: TRBD2; J gene: TRBJ2-2; clone size: -; CDR3 length: 17; CDR3 protein: CANPPKAKRETTGELFF; CDR3 DNA: TGTGCCAACCCCCCTAAAGCGAAGCGGGAGACCACCGGGGAGCTGTTTTTT
V gene: TRBV7-2; D gene: -; J gene: TRBJ2-3; clone size: many; CDR3 length: 16; CDR3 protein: CASSLGASRGTDTQYF; CDR3 DNA: TGTGCCAGCAGCTTAGGGGCTAGCAGGGGCACAGATACGCAGTATTTT
V gene: TRBV2; D gene: -; J gene: TRBJ1-1; clone size: many; CDR3 length: 13; CDR3 protein: CASLDPRGTEAFF; CDR3 DNA: TGTGCCAGCCTTGACCCGCGCGGCACTGAAGCTTTCTTT
V gene: TRBV2; D gene: TRBD1; J gene: TRBJ1-1; clone size: many; CDR3 length: 17; CDR3 protein: CASSEEATGGMNTEAFF; CDR3 DNA: TGTGCCAGCAGTGAAGAAGCGACAGGGGGCATGAACACTGAAGCTTTCTTT
V gene: TRBV3-1; D gene: -; J gene: TRBJ1-1; clone size: many; CDR3 length: 13; CDR3 protein: CASSLSLDTEAFF; CDR3 DNA: TGTGCCAGCAGCCTGTCGTTAGACACTGAAGCTTTCTTT
V gene: TRBV2; D gene: TRBD2; J gene: TRBJ2-7; clone size: few; CDR3 length: 14; CDR3 protein: CASSRLAERYEQYF; CDR3 DNA: TGTGCCAGCAGTCGACTAGCGGAGCGTTACGAGCAGTACTTC
V gene: TRBV6-5; D gene: -; J gene: TRBJ2-7; clone size: many; CDR3 length: 15; CDR3 protein: CASSYDKGLGYEQYF; CDR3 DNA: TGTGCCAGCAGTTACGACAAGGGGCTTGGGTACGAGCAGTACTTC
V gene: TRBV13; D gene: -; J gene: TRBJ1-1; clone size: -; CDR3 length: 14; CDR3 protein: CASSLGEGNTEAFF; CDR3 DNA: TGTGCCAGCAGCTTAGGGGAGGGGAACACTGAAGCTTTCTTT
V gene: TRBV11-3; D gene: -; J gene: TRBJ2-1; clone size: many; CDR3 length: 11; CDR3 protein: CASSRFNEQFF; CDR3 DNA: TGTGCCAGCAGCCGATTCAATGAGCAGTTCTTC
V gene: TRBV19; D gene: -; J gene: TRBJ2-1; clone size: many; CDR3 length: 16; CDR3 protein: CASSILGGVGYNEQFF; CDR3 DNA: TGTGCCAGTAGTATTTTGGGAGGTGTTGGGTACAATGAGCAGTTCTTC
V gene: TRBV27; D gene: -; J gene: TRBJ1-1; clone size: many; CDR3 length: 14; CDR3 protein: CASLPGGYGTEAFF; CDR3 DNA: TGTGCCAGCCTCCCGGGGGGATACGGCACTGAAGCTTTCTTT
V gene: TRBV5-1; D gene: TRBD1; J gene: TRBJ2-1; clone size: many; CDR3 length: 15; CDR3 protein: CASNLQGGSYNEQFF; CDR3 DNA: TGCGCCAGCAACCTACAGGGGGGCTCCTACAATGAGCAGTTCTTC
V gene: TRBV5-6; D gene: -; J gene: TRBJ2-7; clone size: few; CDR3 length: 14; CDR3 protein: CASATGNVVYEQYF; CDR3 DNA: TGTGCCAGCGCCACAGGGAATGTGGTGTACGAGCAGTACTTC
V gene: TRBV7-8; D gene: TRBD2; J gene: TRBJ2-2; clone size: many; CDR3 length: 17; CDR3 protein: CASSSRLAGVNTGELFF; CDR3 DNA: TGTGCCAGCAGCTCCAGACTAGCGGGGGTTAACACCGGGGAGCTGTTTTTT
V gene: TRBV3-1; D gene: -; J gene: TRBJ2-7; clone size: few; CDR3 length: 13; CDR3 protein: CASSLFSKGEQYF; CDR3 DNA: TGTGCCAGCAGCCTCTTCTCAAAGGGCGAGCAGTACTTC
V gene: TRBV30; D gene: -; J gene: TRBJ2-1; clone size: -; CDR3 length: 14; CDR3 protein: CAWTRGGPFNEQFF; CDR3 DNA: TGTGCCTGGACTAGAGGAGGCCCTTTCAATGAGCAGTTCTTC
V gene: TRBV6-1; D gene: -; J gene: TRBJ2-7; clone size: many; CDR3 length: 12; CDR3 protein: CASRTLTGEQYF; CDR3 DNA: TGTGCCAGCAGAACGTTAACTGGCGAGCAGTACTTC
V gene: TRBV4-1; D gene: -; J gene: TRBJ1-1; clone size: -; CDR3 length: 14; CDR3 protein: CASSRARENTEAFF; CDR3 DNA: TGCGCCAGCAGCCGTGCTAGGGAGAACACTGAAGCTTTCTTT
V gene: TRBV9; D gene: TRBD2; J gene: TRBJ2-2; clone size: few; CDR3 length: 18; CDR3 protein: CASSPHPGRASNTGELFF; CDR3 DNA: TGTGCCAGCAGCCCCCACCCTGGGAGGGCCTCGAACACCGGGGAGCTGTTTTTT
V gene: TRBV2; D gene: TRBD1; J gene: TRBJ1-5; clone size: many; CDR3 length: 15; CDR3 protein: CASSNQDRGNQPQHF; CDR3 DNA: TGTGCCAGCAGCAACCAGGACAGGGGCAATCAGCCCCAGCATTTT